The next 27 T cell receptor beta chains were all read from a single sample in a study of OX40 agonist ivuxolimab in advanced cancers. Produced via immunoSEQ multiplex PCR; TCRdb's table is partial and in-frame only. The sample contains roughly 74,000 clones, around 92% of which appear only once. The input for sequencing was CD4+ or CD8+ T cells sorted from blood, taken in a trial of the OX40 agonist ivuxolimab. The receptor source for this set is an adult with an advanced solid tumor such as melanoma, head and neck, liver or kidney cancer.

This rearrangement joins TRBV5-5 to TRBJ2-7; D may correspond to TRBD1 or TRBD2 (5 bases each). V dropped 0 bases and J dropped 2 bases, with 12 bases sitting between them. CDR3 size: 15 residues. Per germline, CDR1 SGHKS and CDR2 YYEKEE (reference sequence). CDR3 protein: CASSLVGTAAYEQYF. CDR3 sequence (DNA): TGTGCCAGCAGCTTGGTAGGGACGGCAGCCTACGAGCAGTACTTC.

The J gene is TRBJ1-2, the V gene TRBV19; D is unclear. This CDR3 spans 11 amino acids. The germline gives CDR1 LNHDA, CDR2 SQIVND (reference sequence). V lost 9 bases and J 0 bases, leaving 5 bases between the germline ends. CDR3 in amino acids: CASTSNYGYTF. The DNA for the CDR3 is TGTGCCAGCACGTCTAACTATGGCTACACCTTC.

V gene TRBV13 combines with J gene TRBJ2-3; D call uncertain. The ends were cut back, 1 base at V and 4 bases at J, with 6 bases in the middle. This CDR3 has 13 amino acids. Germline CDR1 reads PRHDT; CDR2 reads FYEKMQ (reference sequence). The CDR3 region is CASSLENPDTQYF. The CDR3 DNA is TGTGCCAGCAGCTTAGAGAATCCAGATACGCAGTATTTT. The full variable domain, completed using reference TRBV13 and TRBJ2-3, is AAGVIQSPRHLIKEKRETATLKCYPIPRHDTVYWYQQGPGQDPQFLISFYEKMQSDKGSIPDRFSAQQFSDYHSELNMSSLELGDSALYFCASSLENPDTQYFGPGTRLTVL.

The V and J genes are TRBV6-1 and TRBJ2-3; a weak D match, TRBD1 (6 bases). CDR3 length: 19 residues. V was trimmed by 3 bases and J by 4 bases, leaving 26 bases between them. The V gene's germline CDR1 is MNHNS and CDR2 SASEGT. The DNA for the CDR3 is TGTGCCAGCAGTGATGACGGAGCTGTGGCAGGGGATTTCCCAGATACGCAGTATTTT. The encoded protein is CASSDDGAVAGDFPDTQYF.

The V and J genes are TRBV7-9 and TRBJ1-1; D gene unclear. Trimming took off 1 base at V and 7 bases at J, with 10 bases between the two ends. CDR3 length: 13 residues. The germline V gene has CDR1 SEHNR and CDR2 FQNEAQ (reference sequence). The CDR3 DNA reads as TGTGCCAGCAGCTTAGGACAAGGGAGTGAAGCTTTCTTT. Its translation: CASSLGQGSEAFF.

The rearrangement links TRBV6-1 to TRBJ1-3; 8 nucleotides line up with TRBD1. Germline CDR1 and CDR2: MNHNS and SASEGT. The CDR3 is made up of 14 amino acids. After removal of 8 bases from V and 8 bases from J, the junction contained 11 bases not matched to a gene. CDR3 DNA: TGTGCCAGCGGACGACAGGGGTCGGCGGACACCATATATTTT. Amino acid sequence: CASGRQGSADTIYF.

The chain combines TRBV7-8 with TRBJ1-6, with a possible D match to TRBD1 (5 bases). CDR3 length equals 17 residues. CDR1 SGHVS and CDR2 FQNEAQ come from the germline V gene. Trimming stripped 5 bases from V and 1 base from J, with 15 bases between. Here the CDR3 reads CASSLWTLLSYNSPLHF. The CDR3 DNA reads TGTGCCAGCAGCCTTTGGACACTTTTATCCTATAATTCACCCCTCCACTTT. The complete variable domain, with remaining parts taken from reference TRBV7-8 and TRBJ1-6, reads GAGVSQSPRYKVAKRGQDVALRCDPISGHVSLFWYQQALGQGPEFLTYFQNEAQLDKSGLPSDRFFAERPEGSVSTLKIQRTQQEDSAVYLCASSLWTLLSYNSPLHFGNGTRLTVT.

The gene calls are TRBV2 and TRBJ2-5, with D maybe TRBD1 (5 bases). Germline V gene sequence: CDR1 SNHLY, CDR2 FYNNEI. The CDR3 sequence is 17 residues long. V dropped 4 bases and J dropped 3 bases, with 21 bases sitting between them. The CDR3 is CASSVLVGVKNEETQYF. The CDR3 bases are TGTGCCAGCAGTGTCTTGGTAGGGGTGAAGAATGAAGAGACCCAGTACTTC.

The chain couples TRBV10-3 to TRBJ2-3; D not resolved. The germline V gene has CDR1 ENHRY and CDR2 SYGVKD. The CDR3 has 14 amino acids. V was cut by 6 bases and J by 3 bases, with 13 bases left in between. The CDR3 sequence: CAIRNLESTDTQYF. DNA for the CDR3: TGTGCCATCAGAAACTTAGAGAGTACAGATACGCAGTATTTT.

The V gene is TRBV12-5, the J gene TRBJ1-6; the D is unclear. This CDR3 is 14 amino acids long. Trimming left V 4 bases short and J 9 bases short, with 13 bases between. Germline CDR1 reads LGHNT; CDR2 reads FRNRAP. The CDR3 region has the DNA TGTGCTAGTGGTTCTTGGCTTAGTGGTTCACCCCTCCACTTT. Encoded protein: CASGSWLSGSPLHF.

The chain has TRBV9 and TRBJ1-3; TRBD1 aligns across 11 bases. The CDR3 runs to 15 residues. The germline CDR1 and CDR2 sequences are SGDLS and YYNGEE. With 2 bases clipped from V and 6 bases from J, the junction kept 4 bases outside the gene matches. CDR3 loop: CASSVSGQGANTIYF. The CDR3 coding sequence is TGTGCCAGCAGCGTTTCTGGACAGGGGGCAAACACCATATATTTT.

V gene TRBV13 combines with J gene TRBJ2-3; 8 bases fit TRBD2. With 0 bases clipped from V and 2 bases from J, the junction kept 4 bases outside the gene matches. This CDR3 comprises 16 residues. Germline V gene lookup returns CDR1 PRHDT and CDR2 FYEKMQ (reference sequence). CDR3 residues: CASSLGEAGDTDTQYF. CDR3 sequence (DNA): TGTGCCAGCAGCTTAGGTGAAGCGGGGGACACAGATACGCAGTATTTT.

The chain links TRBV30 to TRBJ2-2; D remains unclear. V lost 0 bases and J 5 bases, leaving 7 bases between the germline ends. CDR3 length equals 13 residues. CDR1 and CDR2 (germline): GTSNPN, SVGIG (reference sequence). This chain's CDR3 is CAWSVMVTGELFF. In DNA, the CDR3 is TGTGCCTGGAGTGTAATGGTTACCGGGGAGCTGTTTTTT.

This clone was seen just once. This chain uses TRBV2 with TRBJ1-5; D call uncertain. CDR3 length: 14 residues. The V end was cut by 0 bases, the J end by 9 bases, with 12 bases between. Germline CDR1 reads SNHLY; CDR2 reads FYNNEI. CDR3 nucleotide sequence: TGTGCCAGCAGTGAAGCGCTCGGGGAGAGGCCCCAGCATTTT. Amino acids: CASSEALGERPQHF.

V and J are TRBV27 and TRBJ2-7; 12 nucleotides match TRBD2. CDR3 length: 13 residues. Germline lookup yields CDR1 MNHEY and CDR2 SMNVEV (reference sequence). The J segment lost 7 bases and the V segment lost 5 bases, leaving 3 bases of the junction unmatched. CDR3 nucleotides: TGTGCCAGCAGTCCCGGACTAGCGGGAGAGCAGTACTTC. Amino acid sequence: CASSPGLAGEQYF.

The gene calls are TRBV4-1 and TRBJ1-1, with D tentatively TRBD1 (6 bases). Deletions cut 3 bases from V and 1 base from J, with 15 bases between. This CDR3 has 16 amino acids. Germline loops: CDR1 MGHRA, CDR2 YSYEKL. The CDR3 is CASSQEERGENTEAFF. The CDR3 nucleotides read TGCGCCAGCAGCCAGGAGGAAAGGGGGGAGAACACTGAAGCTTTCTTT.

In its sample, this clone ranks as medium-sized. The gene calls are TRBV5-6 and TRBJ2-7; D gene uncertain. The CDR3 is 13 amino acids. Per the germline V gene, CDR1 is SGHDT and CDR2 is YYEEEE. Trimming shortened V by 0 bases and J by 4 bases, and 8 bases separated the two germline ends. The CDR3 DNA follows: TGTGCCAGCAGCTTGGCCAACGGATACGAGCAGTACTTC. Its protein is CASSLANGYEQYF.

This clone was found once. The chain employs TRBV10-3 and TRBJ2-1; 7 bases fit TRBD2. The CDR3 length is 14 residues. Germline values: CDR1 ENHRY, CDR2 SYGVKD. Trimming took 3 bases from V and 8 from J; bases not matched to a gene: 7. The CDR3 here is CAISDLSGADEQFF. CDR3 in DNA: TGTGCCATCAGTGATCTAAGCGGGGCGGATGAGCAGTTCTTC.

CDR3 nucleotides: TGTGCCAGCAGTGGACGGTGGGATGAAAAACTGTTTTTT. Translating it yields CASSGRWDEKLFF. The chain employs TRBV25-1 and TRBJ1-4; no clear D gene. The CDR3 extends over 13 amino acids. CDR1 and CDR2 from the germline V gene are MGHDK and SYGVNS. The V and J ends lost 4 bases and 6 bases respectively, with 9 bases between them. Full variable domain (remainder filled in from reference TRBV25-1 and TRBJ1-4): EADIYQTPRYLVIGTGKKITLECSQTMGHDKMYWYQQDPGMELHLIHYSYGVNSTEKGDLSSESTVSRIRTEHFPLTLESARPSHTSQYLCASSGRWDEKLFFGSGTQLSVL.

This clone was seen a single time. The chain uses TRBV11-2 and TRBJ1-1, with D perhaps TRBD1 (6 bases). CDR1 is SGHAT and CDR2 is FQNNGV in the germline V gene. The CDR3 is 15 residues long. V lost 5 bases and J 0 bases, leaving 13 bases between the germline ends. As DNA, the CDR3 is TGTGCCAGCAGCCTCCGCACAGGGTTGAACACTGAAGCTTTCTTT. The encoded protein is CASSLRTGLNTEAFF.

The chain has TRBV7-3 and TRBJ2-3, with 12 bases lining up with TRBD2. The CDR3 has 16 amino acids. V lost 4 bases and J lost 3; bases outside the gene matches: 5. Germline-derived CDR1 and CDR2 are SGHTA and FQGTGA. The CDR3 DNA sequence: TGTGCCAGCAGCTCCCCTAGCGGGGGGGGGACAGATACGCAGTATTTT. The encoded protein is CASSSPSGGGTDTQYF.

This chain uses TRBV9 with TRBJ1-3; TRBD1 aligns across 8 bases. V shed 9 bases, J shed 3 bases, and the junction held 5 bases outside the gene matches. Germline V gene sequence: CDR1 SGDLS, CDR2 YYNGEE. The CDR3 spans 13 residues. The CDR3 DNA reads TGTGCCACCTCAGGGGGCTTTGGAAACACCATATATTTT. It translates to CATSGGFGNTIYF.

V and J are TRBV5-6 and TRBJ1-3, with D hard to call. This CDR3 comprises 18 residues. Germline-derived CDR1 and CDR2 are SGHDT and YYEEEE. Between the trimmed V and J ends, which lost 4 bases and 0 bases, there was a span of 20 bases. CDR3 coding DNA: TGTGCCAGCAGCCTACCCCGGGCGCAAGCCCTCTCTGGAAACACCATATATTTT. Protein sequence: CASSLPRAQALSGNTIYF. The full variable domain, its missing parts supplied by reference TRBV5-6 and TRBJ1-3, is DAGVTQSPTHLIKTRGQQVTLRCSPKSGHDTVSWYQQALGQGPQFIFQYYEEEERQRGNFPDRFSGHQFPNYSSELNVNALLLGDSALYLCASSLPRAQALSGNTIYFGEGSWLTVV.

This clone showed up just once. The V and J genes are TRBV19 and TRBJ1-1; D is perhaps TRBD1 (5 bases). Trimming shortened V by 5 bases and J by 4 bases, and 14 bases separated the two germline ends. Looked up from germline, CDR1 is LNHDA and CDR2 is SQIVND (reference sequence). There are 14 residues in the CDR3. CDR3 loop: CASSSSRVSTEAFF. As DNA, the CDR3 is TGTGCCAGTAGTTCATCCAGGGTTAGCACTGAAGCTTTCTTT.

The rearrangement uses TRBV7-8 and TRBJ2-1; no firm D call. This CDR3 is 15 amino acids long. Germline CDR1 SGHVS, CDR2 FQNEAQ. The V gene lost 2 bases and the J gene lost 0 bases, with 8 bases spanning the gap. The CDR3 region is CASSLLVISYNEQFF. Here the CDR3 DNA reads TGTGCCAGCAGCTTACTTGTGATCTCCTACAATGAGCAGTTCTTC.

This chain links TRBV7-9 with TRBJ1-4; tentative D call: TRBD1 (5 bases). Germline CDR1 SEHNR, CDR2 FQNEAQ (reference sequence). This CDR3 contains 18 residues. Trimming took off 3 bases at V and 0 bases at J, with 17 bases between the two ends. The CDR3: CASSFPRGWGPTNEKLFF. The CDR3 bases are TGTGCCAGCAGCTTCCCACGCGGATGGGGCCCAACTAATGAAAAACTGTTTTTT.

In this sample, this clone turned up a few times. This chain links TRBV7-2 with TRBJ2-3, with D perhaps TRBD2 (5 bases). The CDR3 is made up of 14 amino acids. V was shortened by 3 bases and J by 0 bases, with 7 bases between the two germline ends. The V gene's germline CDR1 is SGHTA and CDR2 FQGNSA. The CDR3 DNA reads as TGTGCCAGCAGCTTCCTAGCTAGCACAGATACGCAGTATTTT. Translating it yields CASSFLASTDTQYF.